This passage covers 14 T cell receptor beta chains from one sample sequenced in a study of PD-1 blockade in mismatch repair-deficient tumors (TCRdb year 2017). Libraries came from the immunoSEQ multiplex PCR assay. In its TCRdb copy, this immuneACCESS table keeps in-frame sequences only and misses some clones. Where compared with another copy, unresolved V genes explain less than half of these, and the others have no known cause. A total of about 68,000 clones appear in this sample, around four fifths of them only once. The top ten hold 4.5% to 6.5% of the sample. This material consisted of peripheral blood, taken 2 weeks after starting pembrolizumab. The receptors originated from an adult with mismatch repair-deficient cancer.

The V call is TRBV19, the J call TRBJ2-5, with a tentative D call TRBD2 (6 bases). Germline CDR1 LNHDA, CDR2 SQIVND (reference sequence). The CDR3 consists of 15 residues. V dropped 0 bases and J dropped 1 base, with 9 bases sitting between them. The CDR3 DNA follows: TGTGCCAGTAGTATAGATCCGGGGGTCCAAGAGACCCAGTACTTC. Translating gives CASSIDPGVQETQYF. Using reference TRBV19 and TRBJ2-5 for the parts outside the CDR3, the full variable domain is DGGITQSPKYLFRKEGQNVTLSCEQNLNHDAMYWYRQDPGQGLRLIYYSQIVNDFQKGDIAEGYSVSREKKESFPLTVTSAQKNPTAFYLCASSIDPGVQETQYFGPGTRLLVL.

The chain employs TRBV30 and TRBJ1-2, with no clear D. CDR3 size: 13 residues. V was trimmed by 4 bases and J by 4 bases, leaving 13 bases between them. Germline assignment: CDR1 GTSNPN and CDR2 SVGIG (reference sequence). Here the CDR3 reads CAWIESGSYGYTF. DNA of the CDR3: TGTGCCTGGATTGAGTCCGGCTCCTATGGCTACACCTTC.

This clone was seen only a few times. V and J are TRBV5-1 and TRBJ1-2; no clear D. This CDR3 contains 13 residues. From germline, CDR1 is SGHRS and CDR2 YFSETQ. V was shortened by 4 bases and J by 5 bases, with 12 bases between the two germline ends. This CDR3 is CASSPFVEYGYTF. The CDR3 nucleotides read TGCGCCAGCAGCCCGTTCGTAGAGTATGGCTACACCTTC.

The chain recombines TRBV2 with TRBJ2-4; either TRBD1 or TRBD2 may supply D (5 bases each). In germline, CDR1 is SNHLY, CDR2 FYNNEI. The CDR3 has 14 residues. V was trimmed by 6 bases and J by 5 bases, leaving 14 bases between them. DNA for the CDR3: TGTGCCAGCAGGAGCCGGGACGTCGAAAACATTCAGTACTTC. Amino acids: CASRSRDVENIQYF. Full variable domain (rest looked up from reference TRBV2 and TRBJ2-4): EPEVTQTPSHQVTQMGQEVILRCVPISNHLYFYWYRQILGQKVEFLVSFYNNEISEKSEIFDDQFSVERPDGSNFTLKIRSTKLEDSAMYFCASRSRDVENIQYFGAGTRLSVL.

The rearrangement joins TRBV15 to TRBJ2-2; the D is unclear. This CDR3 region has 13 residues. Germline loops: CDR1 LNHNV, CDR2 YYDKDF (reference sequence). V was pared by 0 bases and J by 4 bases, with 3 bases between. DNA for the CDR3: TGTGCCACCAGCAGAGATCGCACCGGGGAGCTGTTTTTT. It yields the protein CATSRDRTGELFF. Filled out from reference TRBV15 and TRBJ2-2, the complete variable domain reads DAMVIQNPRYQVTQFGKPVTLSCSQTLNHNVMYWYQQKSSQAPKLLFHYYDKDFNNEADTPDNFQSRRPNTSFCFLDIRSPGLGDTAMYLCATSRDRTGELFFGEGSRLTVL.

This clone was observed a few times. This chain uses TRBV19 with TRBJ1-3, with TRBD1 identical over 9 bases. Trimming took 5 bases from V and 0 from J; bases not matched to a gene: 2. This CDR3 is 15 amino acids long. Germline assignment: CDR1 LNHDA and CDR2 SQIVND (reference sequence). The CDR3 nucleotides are TGTGCCAGTAGTGGACAGGGGAGCTCTGGAAACACCATATATTTT. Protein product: CASSGQGSSGNTIYF.

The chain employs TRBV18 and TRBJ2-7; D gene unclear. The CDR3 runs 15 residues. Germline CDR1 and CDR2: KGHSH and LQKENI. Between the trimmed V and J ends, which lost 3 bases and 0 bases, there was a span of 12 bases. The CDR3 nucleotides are TGTGCCAGCTCACCTGACCTATTCAGCTCCTACGAGCAGTACTTC. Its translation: CASSPDLFSSYEQYF.

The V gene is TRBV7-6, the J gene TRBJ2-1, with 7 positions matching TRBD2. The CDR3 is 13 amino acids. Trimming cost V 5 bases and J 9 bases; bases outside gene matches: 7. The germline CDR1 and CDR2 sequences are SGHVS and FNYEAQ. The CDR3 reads CASSRTSATEQFF. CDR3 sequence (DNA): TGTGCCAGCAGCAGGACTAGTGCAACTGAGCAGTTCTTC.

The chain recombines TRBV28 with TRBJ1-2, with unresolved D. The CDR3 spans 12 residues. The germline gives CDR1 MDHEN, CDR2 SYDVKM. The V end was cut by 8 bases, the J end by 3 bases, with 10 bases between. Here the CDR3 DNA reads TGTGCCAGCTTAAGAGACCACTATGGCTACACCTTC. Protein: CASLRDHYGYTF.

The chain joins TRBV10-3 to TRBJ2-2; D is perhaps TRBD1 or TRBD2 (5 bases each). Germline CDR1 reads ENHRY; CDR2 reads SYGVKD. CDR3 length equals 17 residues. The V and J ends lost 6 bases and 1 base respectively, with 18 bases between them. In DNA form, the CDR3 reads TGTGCCATCAGCCGAGTTGTCGGTGGGGGGAACACCGGGGAGCTGTTTTTT. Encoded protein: CAISRVVGGGNTGELFF.

This CDR3 reads CASSTSGRGNEQFF. DNA of the CDR3: TGTGCCAGCAGTACTAGCGGGAGGGGTAATGAGCAGTTCTTC. This sequence joins TRBV6-5 and TRBJ2-1; 13 bases are a match to TRBD2. V was pared by 5 bases and J by 7 bases, with 2 bases of the junction left unmatched. This CDR3 comprises 14 residues. Germline loops: CDR1 MNHEY, CDR2 SVGAGI.

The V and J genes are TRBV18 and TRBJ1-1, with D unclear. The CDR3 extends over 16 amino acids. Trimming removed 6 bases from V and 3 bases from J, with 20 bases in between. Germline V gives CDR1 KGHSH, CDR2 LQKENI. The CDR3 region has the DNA TGTGCCAGCTCCTCCGTTGGTGGACGGTCGCACACTGAAGCTTTCTTT. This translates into CASSSVGGRSHTEAFF.

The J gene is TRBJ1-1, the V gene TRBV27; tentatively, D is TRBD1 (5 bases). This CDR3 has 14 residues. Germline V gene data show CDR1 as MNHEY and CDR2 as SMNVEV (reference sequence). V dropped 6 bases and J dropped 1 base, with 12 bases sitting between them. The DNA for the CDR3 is TGTGCCAGCAGGGGGGGGAATGCGAACACTGAAGCTTTCTTT. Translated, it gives CASRGGNANTEAFF.

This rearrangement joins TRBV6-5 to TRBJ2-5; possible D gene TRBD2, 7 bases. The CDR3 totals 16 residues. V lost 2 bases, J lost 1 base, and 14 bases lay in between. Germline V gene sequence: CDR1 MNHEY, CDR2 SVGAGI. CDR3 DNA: TGTGCCAGCAGTTACGGGCGGGGGCTCAGCCAAGAGACCCAGTACTTC. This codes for CASSYGRGLSQETQYF.